The rows below give T cell receptor beta chains drawn from one sample of a study of T cell changes during pregnancy in multiple sclerosis. Produced via immunoSEQ multiplex PCR; TCRdb's table is partial and in-frame only. There are about 87,000 clones in the sample; around 95% occur only once, and 1.4% lies in the top ten. Sequencing was performed on peripheral blood, taken in the third trimester of pregnancy. These receptors were taken from a female donor in good health, enrolled as a control in a pregnancy study. Each CDR3 is given with its conserved first and last residue. A D gene is named only where the DNA matches it firmly. Size is omitted from some rows. Given values are once, few, many or a class for expanded clones.

V gene	D gene	clone size	J gene	CDR3 protein	CDR3 DNA
TRBV5-5	.	.	TRBJ2-5	CASSIPGLETQYF	TGTGCCAGCAGCATTCCCGGGTTGGAGACCCAGTACTTC
TRBV5-1	.	.	TRBJ2-5	CASSPWAGGQETQYF	TGCGCCAGCAGCCCCTGGGCGGGTGGGCAAGAGACCCAGTACTTC
TRBV5-1	TRBD2	.	TRBJ2-7	CASSFGREFNEQYF	TGCGCCAGCAGCTTTGGGCGGGAGTTCAACGAGCAGTACTTC
TRBV6-5	TRBD1	once	TRBJ1-5	CASRPQGARNQPQHF	TGTGCCAGCAGACCACAGGGGGCGCGGAATCAGCCCCAGCATTTT
TRBV7-8	.	.	TRBJ2-2	CASSATGNTGELFF	TGTGCCAGCAGCGCGACGGGGAACACCGGGGAGCTGTTTTTT
TRBV5-1	TRBD2	.	TRBJ2-1	CASSLSGGWDEQFF	TGCGCCAGCAGCTTGAGCGGGGGGTGGGATGAGCAGTTCTTC
TRBV2	TRBD2	.	TRBJ2-5	CASSGAGGGGETQYF	TGTGCCAGCAGCGGTGCGGGGGGAGGAGGGGAGACCCAGTACTTC
TRBV6-1	TRBD2	.	TRBJ2-1	CASSEFWASGSEEQFF	TGTGCCAGCAGTGAATTCTGGGCTAGCGGGAGCGAGGAGCAGTTCTTC
TRBV6-5	TRBD2	.	TRBJ2-7	CASSSRRESSYEQYF	TGTGCCAGCAGTTCGCGGCGGGAGAGCTCCTACGAGCAGTACTTC
TRBV5-4	TRBD1	.	TRBJ2-6	CASSLYGQGRPGANVLTF	TGTGCCAGCAGCTTGTATGGACAGGGGAGGCCTGGGGCCAACGTCCTGACTTTC
TRBV28	TRBD2	once	TRBJ2-1	CASSLLSGELYNEQFF	TGTGCCAGCAGTCTACTTAGCGGGGAGCTCTACAATGAGCAGTTCTTC
TRBV10-3	.	.	TRBJ1-3	CAISDRGALPGNTIYF	TGTGCCATCAGTGACCGGGGGGCTTTACCTGGAAACACCATATATTTT
TRBV27	.	.	TRBJ1-5	CASSLQGSNQPQHF	TGTGCCAGCAGTCTACAGGGAAGCAATCAGCCCCAGCATTTT
TRBV5-4	TRBD2	.	TRBJ2-5	CASSLGGLAGETQYF	TGTGCCAGCAGCTTGGGGGGACTAGCGGGAGAGACCCAGTACTTC
TRBV5-1	TRBD2	.	TRBJ2-1	CASSFGGSGSDEQFF	TGCGCCAGCAGCTTCGGGGGTAGCGGGAGTGATGAGCAGTTCTTC
TRBV2	TRBD1	.	TRBJ2-7	CASRGTGTGPYEQYF	TGTGCCAGCAGGGGAACCGGGACAGGCCCCTACGAGCAGTACTTC
TRBV5-6	.	.	TRBJ2-3	CASSLWGRAEADTQYF	TGTGCCAGCAGCTTGTGGGGGCGGGCCGAGGCAGATACGCAGTATTTT
TRBV7-6	.	.	TRBJ2-3	CASRPTLREASTDTQYF	TGTGCCAGCAGACCGACCCTCAGGGAAGCAAGCACAGATACGCAGTATTTT
TRBV28	.	once	TRBJ1-5	CASSLSTLSNQPQHF	TGTGCCAGCAGTTTATCGACTTTGAGCAATCAGCCCCAGCATTTT
TRBV5-1	.	.	TRBJ1-3	CASRQDTLGNTIYF	TGCGCCAGCCGCCAGGACACACTTGGAAACACCATATATTTT
TRBV5-1	TRBD2	.	TRBJ2-3	CASSAGLAGGDTQYF	TGCGCCAGCAGCGCGGGACTAGCGGGAGGGGATACGCAGTATTTT
TRBV4-1	TRBD2	.	TRBJ2-7	CASSQALAATYEQYF	TGCGCCAGCAGCCAAGCACTAGCGGCAACCTACGAGCAGTACTTC